The subject of this entry is one TCR beta chain. The protocol was immunoSEQ multiplex PCR, while the TCRdb copy is restricted to in-frame clones and leaves out a portion. The sample includes some 39,000 clones, 92% of them seen just once. The CDR3 spans 15 residues. V lost 2 bases, J lost 0 bases, and 10 bases lay in between. Germline V gene data show CDR1 as MNHNS and CDR2 as SASEGT. The sample belongs to a study of T cell changes during pregnancy in multiple sclerosis. The chain employs TRBV6-1 and TRBJ1-2; D remains unclear. Sequenced sample: PBMCs (not recorded whether the cells were cultured). This receptor was identified in a female donor with multiple sclerosis, enrolled in a pregnancy study. The CDR3 DNA follows: TGTGCCAGCAGTGAACGACCGACTCCTAACTATGGCTACACCTTC. Translated, it gives CASSERPTPNYGYTF.